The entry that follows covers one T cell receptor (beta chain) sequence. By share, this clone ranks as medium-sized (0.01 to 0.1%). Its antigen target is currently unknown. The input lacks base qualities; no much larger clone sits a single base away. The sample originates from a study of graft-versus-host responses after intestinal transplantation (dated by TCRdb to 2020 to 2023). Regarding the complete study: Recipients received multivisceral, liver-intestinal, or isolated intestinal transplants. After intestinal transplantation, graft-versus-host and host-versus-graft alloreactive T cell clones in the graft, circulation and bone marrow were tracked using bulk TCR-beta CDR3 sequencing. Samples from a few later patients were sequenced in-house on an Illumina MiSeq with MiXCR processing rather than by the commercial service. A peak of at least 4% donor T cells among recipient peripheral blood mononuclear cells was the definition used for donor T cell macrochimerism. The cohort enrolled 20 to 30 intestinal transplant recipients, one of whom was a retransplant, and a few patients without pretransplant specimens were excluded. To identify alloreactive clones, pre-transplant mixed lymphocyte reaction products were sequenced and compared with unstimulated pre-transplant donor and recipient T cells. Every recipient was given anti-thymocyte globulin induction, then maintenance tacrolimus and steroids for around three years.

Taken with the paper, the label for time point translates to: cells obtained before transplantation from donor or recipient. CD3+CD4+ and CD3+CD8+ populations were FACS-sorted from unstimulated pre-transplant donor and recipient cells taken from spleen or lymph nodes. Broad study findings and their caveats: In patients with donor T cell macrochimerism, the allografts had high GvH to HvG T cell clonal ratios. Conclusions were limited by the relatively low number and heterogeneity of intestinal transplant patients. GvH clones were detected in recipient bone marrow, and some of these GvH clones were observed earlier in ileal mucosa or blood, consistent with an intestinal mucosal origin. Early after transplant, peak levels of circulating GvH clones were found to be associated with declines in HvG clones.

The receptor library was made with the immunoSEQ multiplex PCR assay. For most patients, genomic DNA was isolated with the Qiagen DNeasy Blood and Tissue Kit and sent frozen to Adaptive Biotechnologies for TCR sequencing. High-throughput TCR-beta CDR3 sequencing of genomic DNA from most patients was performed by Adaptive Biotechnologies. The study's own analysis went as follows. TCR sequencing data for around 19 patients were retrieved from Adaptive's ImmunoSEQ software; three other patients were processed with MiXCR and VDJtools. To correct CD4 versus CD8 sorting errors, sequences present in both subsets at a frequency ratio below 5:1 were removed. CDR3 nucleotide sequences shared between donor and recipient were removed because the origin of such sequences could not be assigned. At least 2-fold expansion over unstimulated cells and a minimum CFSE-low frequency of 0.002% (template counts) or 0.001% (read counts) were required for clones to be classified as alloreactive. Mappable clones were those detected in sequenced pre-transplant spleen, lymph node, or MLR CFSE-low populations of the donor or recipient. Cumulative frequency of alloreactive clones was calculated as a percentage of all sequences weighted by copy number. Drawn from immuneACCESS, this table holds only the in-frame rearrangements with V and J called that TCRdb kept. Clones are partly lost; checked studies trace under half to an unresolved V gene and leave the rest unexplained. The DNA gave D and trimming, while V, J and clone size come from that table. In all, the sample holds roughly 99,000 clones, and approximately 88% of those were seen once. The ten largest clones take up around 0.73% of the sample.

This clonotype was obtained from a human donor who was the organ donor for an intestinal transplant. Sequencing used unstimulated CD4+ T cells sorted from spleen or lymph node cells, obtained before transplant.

CDR3 reads: CASSQSTGGRGNEKLFF. The nucleotide sequence reads TGTGCCAGCAGCCAATCTACAGGGGGCAGGGGTAATGAAAAACTGTTTTTT. Here the chain combines TRBV4-2 and TRBJ1-4, with 9 middle bases fitting TRBD1. The CDR3 starts with the cysteine, ends with the phenylalanine, and has 17 residues. The CDR3 DNA has 51 bases and is translated from base 1. V ends up 2 bases short and J 4 bases short, with an unmatched junction base count of 8. Via the germline V gene, CDR1 is LGHNA and CDR2 YNFKEQ.